This TCR beta chain comes out of a study of early T cells in non-severe SARS-CoV-2 infection. In the study overall: With bulk RNA from unsorted whole blood as input, sequencing yielded unpaired chains.

Individually, cDNA molecules had unique molecular identifiers attached to them. One entry per CDR3 protein results from TCRdb running MiXCR on the 5' RACE reads. The sample records tens of thousands of distinct CDR3 sequences, 6% to 7.5% being singletons. With regard to this clonotype: Antigen specificity is unknown.

Germline values: CDR1 SGHRS, CDR2 YFSETQ. The CDR3 consists of 14 residues. Between the trimmed V and J ends, which lost 0 bases and 2 bases, there was a span of 9 bases. General study results and limits: VDJdb matching, biased toward anti-spike CD8 responses, missed private and CD4 specificities.

The V and J genes are TRBV5-1 and TRBJ2-7; D is undetermined. The sequence was collected from an adult who was a healthcare worker with PCR-confirmed SARS-CoV-2 infection or an uninfected control (not recorded which). Sequenced sample: whole blood. The CDR3 DNA sequence: TGCGCCAGCAGCTTGGTCGGACCGACCTACGAGCAGTACTTC. Encoded protein: CASSLVGPTYEQYF.